These 12 T cell receptor beta chains came from one sample sequenced in a study of T cells after yellow fever vaccination (dated by TCRdb to between 2017 and 2020). The treatment or condition label here, explained by the study, means: live attenuated yellow fever vaccine strain. The library was built by means of 5' RACE. Reads for this sample came from an Illumina NovaSeq 6000. TCRdb itself trimmed the public reads at Q25 with fastp, ran MiXCR and retained productive beta chains. Rows merge per CDR3 protein into single entries with the most common DNA and genes. Present in this sample are some 320,000 distinct CDR3 sequences, roughly 10% of which were seen just once. The ten largest make up 3% to 3.5% of the sample. The sample consisted of CD4+ T cells sorted from PBMCs, taken 45 days after the yellow fever booster vaccination. The receptors derive from a man aged 18 to 29 who received the YFV17D yellow fever vaccine.

There are many counts of this clonotype. The genes are TRBV5-1 and TRBJ2-7, with 10 bases that match TRBD1. Germline trimming cut 7 bases from V and 5 bases from J; bases unmatched to any gene: 12. The germline V gene has CDR1 SGHRS and CDR2 YFSETQ. CDR3 length: 15 amino acids. CDR3 sequence (DNA): TGCGCCAGCGGCCAACTGGGACAGGGGATGGACGAGCAGTACTTC. Its translation: CASGQLGQGMDEQYF.

This sequence joins TRBV6-1 and TRBJ2-7, with TRBD2 matching over 7 bases. The CDR3 loop spans 13 amino acids. Germline V lookup: CDR1 MNHNS, CDR2 SASEGT. The J segment lost 4 bases and the V segment lost 4 bases, leaving 4 bases of the junction unmatched. The CDR3 sequence: CASSAGGGYEQYF. CDR3 coding DNA: TGTGCCAGCAGTGCTGGGGGGGGGTACGAGCAGTACTTC.

This clonotype was counted many times. V usage is TRBV18 and J usage is TRBJ2-1; D is perhaps TRBD1 or TRBD2 (6 bases each). CDR1 is KGHSH, CDR2 LQKENI, per germline. The CDR3 extends over 16 amino acids. The germline V and J ends were trimmed by 0 bases and 9 bases, with 18 bases remaining between them. The CDR3 DNA reads as TGTGCCAGCTCACCACCGGCTCCAGGGGAGGTTGGTGAGCAGTTCTTC. Its protein product is CASSPPAPGEVGEQFF.

In its sample, this clonotype was seen a few times. This sequence joins TRBV7-3 and TRBJ2-1, with 9 positions matching TRBD2. Trimming removed 3 bases from V and 5 bases from J; junction bases left unmatched: 8. Per germline, CDR1 SGHTA and CDR2 FQGTGA. This CDR3 is built from 16 residues. The CDR3 protein is CASSFTLAGKHNEQFF. CDR3 bases: TGTGCCAGCAGCTTTACGCTAGCGGGAAAACACAATGAGCAGTTCTTC.

This clonotype occurred a few times. The V and J genes are TRBV28 and TRBJ2-7, with D maybe TRBD1 (6 bases). The V end was cut by 5 bases, the J end by 4 bases, with 12 bases between. Germline V CDR1 and CDR2: MDHEN, SYDVKM. The CDR3 contains 13 residues. The CDR3 here is CASSDVRGYEQYV. CDR3 DNA: TGTGCCAGCAGTGACGTCAGGGGTTACGAGCAGTACGTC.

This clonotype was found many times. J is TRBJ2-1 and V is TRBV6-2 or TRBV6-3; D is ambiguous. In germline, CDR1 is MNHEY, CDR2 SVGEGT. V was pared by 4 bases and J by 13 bases, with 11 bases between. CDR3 length: 11 residues. The CDR3: CASSWGPRQFF. The DNA of the CDR3 is TGTGCCAGCAGTTGGGGTCCTCGACAGTTCTTC.

The J gene is TRBJ1-4, the V gene TRBV3-1, with D possibly matching TRBD1 (6 bases). Germline loops: CDR1 LGHDT, CDR2 YNNKEL (reference sequence). V lost 2 bases to trimming and J lost 6 bases, with 10 bases between them. This CDR3 has 14 amino acids. The CDR3 here is CASSQSNRDEKLFF. The CDR3 DNA reads as TGTGCCAGCAGCCAATCGAACAGGGATGAAAAACTGTTTTTT.

This clonotype was detected only a few times. The V gene is TRBV7-9, the J gene TRBJ1-6, with TRBD1 matching 8 bases. V trimming: 5 bases; J trimming: 10 bases; junction bases outside the gene matches: 13. The CDR3 runs to 16 residues. CDR1 is SEHNR and CDR2 is FQNEAQ in the germline V gene (reference sequence). CDR3 coding DNA: TGTGCCAGCAGCCTGGGGCACGACAGGGGTCGGTCACCCCTCCACTTT. This encodes CASSLGHDRGRSPLHF.

A few counts support this clonotype. The genes are TRBV5-1 and TRBJ1-2, with a tentative D call TRBD1 (6 bases). V was pared by 3 bases and J by 8 bases, with 20 bases between. This CDR3 comprises 15 residues. CDR1 is SGHRS and CDR2 is YFSETQ in the germline V gene. CDR3 sequence (DNA): TGCGCCAGCAGCTCGGGAGGTGGAGGGGGAGGCGGCTACACCTTC. It encodes CASSSGGGGGGGYTF.

This clonotype was counted ten times or more. The gene calls are TRBV7-9 and TRBJ2-3; D unresolved. The germline V gene has CDR1 SEHNR and CDR2 FQNEAQ (reference sequence). Trimming shortened V by 5 bases and J by 1 base, and 13 bases separated the two germline ends. The CDR3 has 15 residues. The CDR3 nucleotides read TGTGCCAGCAGCCCCCCGGGCATCCGCACAGATACGCAGTATTTT. Residues: CASSPPGIRTDTQYF. Based on the CDR3 plus reference TRBV7-9 and TRBJ2-3, the full variable domain is DTGVSQNPRHKITKRGQNVTFRCDPISEHNRLYWYRQTLGQGPEFLTYFQNEAQLEKSRLLSDRFSAERPKGSFSTLEIQRTEQGDSAMYLCASSPPGIRTDTQYFGPGTRLTVL.

The V gene is TRBV18, the J gene TRBJ2-3, with TRBD1 identical over 8 bases. This CDR3 has 15 amino acids. Trimming removed 2 bases from V and 3 bases from J; junction bases left unmatched: 4. Germline V gives CDR1 KGHSH, CDR2 LQKENI. Here the CDR3 DNA reads TGTGCCAGCTCACCAAGGACAGGGTTTACAGATACGCAGTATTTT. Protein sequence: CASSPRTGFTDTQYF.

This clonotype was detected ten times or more. This chain joins TRBV7-6 and TRBJ1-6; tentative D call: TRBD1 (6 bases). Trimming shortened V by 6 bases and J by 14 bases, and 20 bases separated the two germline ends. The CDR3 covers 14 residues. The germline gives CDR1 SGHVS, CDR2 FNYEAQ. The CDR3 DNA sequence: TGTGCCAGCAGGTTCGACAGGTCCTTTGGGACCCTCCACTTT. It codes for CASRFDRSFGTLHF.